This record covers a single TCR beta chain. Germline V gene lookup returns CDR1 MRHNA and CDR2 SNTAGT. Trimming shortened V by 1 base and J by 4 bases, and 13 bases separated the two germline ends. The CDR3 is 15 residues long. TCR beta CDR3 regions were amplified from RNA transcripts. After a first-round RT-PCR with HTBI primers, a second-round multiplex PCR was run. MiXCR, run by TCRdb on the multiplex PCR reads, gives a single entry per CDR3 protein. The sample lists 200,000 to 300,000 distinct CDR3 sequences; 45% were seen once. The sample originates from a study of Graves' ophthalmopathy and Graves' hyperthyroidism.

The chain recombines TRBV6-4 with TRBJ1-1; D is undetermined. Sequencing used peripheral blood. This TCR was sampled from an adult man with Graves' ophthalmopathy. CDR3 nucleotides: TGTGCCAGCAGTGACTTGAGGGCGAGAGTCACTGAAGCTTTCTTT. It is translated as CASSDLRARVTEAFF.